The rows below give T cell receptor beta chains drawn from one sample of a study of molecular identifiers for immune sequencing clone quantification. TCRdb reprocessed the PCR reads with MiXCR, giving one entry per CDR3 protein. The sample has 400,000 to 600,000 distinct CDR3 sequences; about 20% are singletons. The specimen sequenced was naive CD8+ T cells from blood, with Jurkat cell RNA spiked in. The receptors were sampled from a human donor in good health. Some libraries in this study had Jurkat cell RNA spiked in. The CDR3 runs from the conserved cysteine through the conserved F or W. A D gene is named only where the DNA matches it firmly. Some rows mark clone size as missing; the rest say once, few, many or name a class of expanded clone.

V gene,J gene,D gene,clone size,CDR3 length,CDR3 protein,CDR3 DNA
TRBV6-5,TRBJ1-4,.,few,14,CASSYGSGGVKLFF,TGTGCCAGCAGTTACGGCAGCGGCGGGGTAAAACTGTTTTTT
TRBV4-3,TRBJ2-3,.,.,16,CASSQDRGGGADTQYF,TGCGCCAGCAGCCAAGATCGGGGAGGGGGCGCAGATACGCAGTATTTT
TRBV3-1,TRBJ2-2,.,.,13,CASSQPYTGELFF,TGTGCCAGCAGTCAACCATATACCGGGGAGCTGTTTTTT
TRBV6-2/TRBV6-3,TRBJ2-7,TRBD2,.,17,CASRNPGLAGGPYEQYF,TGTGCCAGCCGGAACCCCGGACTAGCGGGAGGCCCCTACGAGCAGTACTTC
TRBV4-3,TRBJ2-6,TRBD1,many,15,CASSQDRGWANVLTF,TGCGCCAGCAGCCAGGACAGGGGCTGGGCCAACGTCCTGACTTTC
TRBV6-1,TRBJ2-7,.,.,14,CASSEFGVDYEQYF,TGTGCCAGCAGTGAATTTGGGGTTGACTACGAGCAGTACTTC
TRBV2,TRBJ1-6,TRBD1,.,17,CASSSPGTGDGNSPLHF,TGTGCCAGCAGTAGTCCCGGGACAGGGGACGGTAATTCACCCCTCCACTTT
TRBV6-5,TRBJ2-2,.,.,15,CASSYGTPVAGELFF,TGTGCCAGCAGTTACGGGACGCCGGTCGCCGGGGAGCTGTTTTTT
TRBV29-1,TRBJ1-4,.,many,11,CSAQKSEKLFF,TGCAGCGCCCAGAAGTCCGAAAAACTGTTTTTT
TRBV7-2,TRBJ2-7,.,.,18,CASSLDSLGQGVDYEQYF,TGTGCCAGCAGCTTAGACTCATTAGGTCAGGGTGTAGACTACGAGCAGTACTTC
TRBV6-2/TRBV6-3,TRBJ1-5,.,many,14,CASSLSGLGQPQHF,TGTGCCAGCAGTTTATCGGGTTTGGGCCAGCCCCAGCATTTT
TRBV5-1,TRBJ2-7,TRBD1,many,14,CASSKGQGVYEQYF,TGCGCCAGCAGCAAGGGACAGGGGGTCTACGAGCAGTACTTC
TRBV4-1,TRBJ2-1,.,few,13,CASSQELSYEQFF,TGCGCCAGCAGCCAAGAACTGTCGTATGAGCAGTTCTTC
TRBV20-1,TRBJ1-2,TRBD1,.,16,CSARGLRGTANYGYTF,TGCAGTGCTAGGGGGCTCAGAGGGACAGCTAACTATGGCTACACCTTC
TRBV13,TRBJ1-5,TRBD1,many,16,CASSPPPTGKLQPQHF,TGTGCCAGCAGCCCACCCCCGACAGGGAAGCTTCAGCCCCAGCATTTT
TRBV2,TRBJ2-7,TRBD2,few,17,CASSRDLSQRGLYEQYF,TGTGCCAGCAGCCGGGACCTCTCACAGCGGGGGTTGTATGAGCAGTACTTC
TRBV6-2/TRBV6-3,TRBJ1-6,TRBD1,.,15,CASSYPTGSGSPLHF,TGTGCCAGCAGTTACCCGACAGGGTCGGGTTCACCCCTCCACTTT
TRBV13,TRBJ2-3,.,many,12,CASSATADTQYF,TGTGCCAGCAGCGCCACCGCAGATACGCAGTATTTT
TRBV7-9,TRBJ1-1,TRBD1,.,14,CASSRDRGWPEAFF,TGTGCCAGCAGCCGTGACAGGGGCTGGCCTGAAGCTTTCTTT
TRBV4-3,TRBJ2-7,TRBD1,many,15,CASSQGTGTAYEQYF,TGCGCCAGCAGCCAAGGGACGGGGACAGCCTACGAGCAGTACTTC
TRBV20-1,TRBJ1-4,TRBD1,many,16,CSAREEGAVTNEKLFF,TGCAGTGCTAGAGAGGAGGGGGCGGTGACTAATGAAAAACTGTTTTTT
TRBV10-3,TRBJ2-7,.,many,14,CAISAVEGRGEQYF,TGTGCCATCAGTGCAGTGGAGGGGAGAGGCGAGCAGTACTTC
TRBV24-1,TRBJ2-1,TRBD2,few,18,CATSDWENGLAGADEQFF,TGTGCCACCAGTGATTGGGAAAACGGACTAGCGGGAGCGGATGAGCAGTTCTTC
TRBV28,TRBJ1-1,TRBD1,.,15,CASSTRTGRNTEAFF,TGTGCCAGCAGTACCCGGACAGGACGGAACACTGAAGCTTTCTTT
TRBV5-1,TRBJ2-5,TRBD2,many,14,CATASGLALETQYF,TGCGCCACCGCGTCGGGACTAGCGTTAGAGACCCAGTACTTC
TRBV3-1,TRBJ2-1,TRBD2,.,15,CASSQDGGTYNEQFF,TGTGCCAGCAGCCAAGACGGGGGGACCTACAATGAGCAGTTCTTC
TRBV20-1,TRBJ1-1,.,.,12,CSAETVNTEAFF,TGCAGTGCAGAGACAGTGAACACTGAAGCTTTCTTT
TRBV12-3/TRBV12-4,TRBJ2-1,.,many,13,CASSLSPGREQFF,TGTGCCAGCAGTTTATCCCCAGGGCGTGAGCAGTTCTTC
TRBV6-6,TRBJ1-5,.,.,16,CASTRTELYSNLPQHF,TGTGCCAGCACCAGGACAGAATTATATAGCAATCTGCCCCAGCATTTT
TRBV20-1,TRBJ1-1,TRBD1,.,17,CSARKGQTNLLSTEAFF,TGCAGTGCTAGGAAGGGACAGACGAACCTATTAAGCACTGAAGCTTTCTTT
TRBV12-3/TRBV12-4,TRBJ1-5,.,many,13,CASCLGSDQPQHF,TGTGCCAGCTGTTTGGGGTCGGATCAGCCCCAGCATTTT
TRBV5-1,TRBJ1-1,.,many,13,CASSPPQGTEAFF,TGCGCCAGCAGCCCTCCCCAGGGGACTGAAGCTTTCTTT
TRBV5-8,TRBJ2-1,TRBD2,few,15,CASSTGTSGAYEQFF,TGTGCCAGCAGTACCGGGACTAGCGGGGCGTATGAGCAGTTCTTC
TRBV15,TRBJ1-5,.,many,17,CATSRAGVPISNQPQHF,TGTGCCACCAGCAGAGCTGGGGTCCCTATTAGCAATCAGCCCCAGCATTTT
TRBV7-9,TRBJ2-7,TRBD1,.,16,CASSLASGQGVYEQYF,TGTGCCAGCAGCTTAGCGTCCGGACAGGGGGTGTACGAGCAGTACTTC
TRBV6-5,TRBJ1-5,TRBD1,many,14,CASRRQGGSQPQHF,TGTGCCAGCAGACGACAGGGAGGAAGTCAGCCCCAGCATTTT
TRBV6-2/TRBV6-3,TRBJ2-7,TRBD1,many,15,CASSHDRGTSYEQYF,TGTGCCAGCAGCCACGACAGGGGAACGAGCTACGAGCAGTACTTC
TRBV6-5,TRBJ1-4,.,many,18,CASSYYPLTGMANEKLFF,TGTGCCAGCAGTTACTACCCTCTAACAGGGATGGCTAATGAAAAACTGTTTTTT
TRBV11-2,TRBJ2-3,TRBD2,many,16,CASSLFPGGGTDTQYF,TGTGCCAGCAGCTTGTTCCCGGGAGGGGGCACAGATACGCAGTATTTT
TRBV7-6,TRBJ2-7,TRBD2,few,15,CASSLDAGGSYEQYF,TGTGCCAGCAGCTTAGATGCGGGGGGCTCCTACGAGCAGTACTTC
TRBV27,TRBJ2-3,.,many,17,CASSLGRTWGSSDTQYF,TGTGCCAGCAGTTTAGGCCGGACCTGGGGTAGCTCAGATACGCAGTATTTT
TRBV9,TRBJ2-7,.,many,17,CASSEAPGETAPYEQYF,TGTGCCAGCAGCGAGGCCCCGGGCGAGACAGCGCCCTACGAGCAGTACTTC
TRBV3-1,TRBJ1-6,.,.,16,CASRPSAGTWNSPLHF,TGTGCCAGCCGCCCGTCCGCCGGGACGTGGAATTCACCCCTCCACTTT
TRBV12-3/TRBV12-4,TRBJ1-5,.,many,13,CASRSGLNQPQHF,TGTGCCAGCAGGTCCGGGCTTAATCAGCCCCAGCATTTT
TRBV28,TRBJ2-3,.,.,16,CASRQVDSSSTDTQYF,TGTGCCAGCAGGCAAGTGGACAGCTCTAGCACAGATACGCAGTATTTT
TRBV7-9,TRBJ2-2,TRBD1,.,15,CASRLDRGNTGELFF,TGTGCCAGCAGACTGGACAGGGGGAACACCGGGGAGCTGTTTTTT
TRBV19,TRBJ2-3,.,few,13,CASSTTRTDTQYF,TGTGCCAGTAGTACAACTAGGACAGATACGCAGTATTTT
TRBV27,TRBJ2-7,TRBD2,few,15,CASSFGTSSREEQYF,TGTGCCAGCAGTTTTGGGACTAGCTCTCGGGAAGAGCAGTACTTC
TRBV4-3,TRBJ2-1,.,many,15,CASSQAFMTYNEQFF,TGCGCCAGCAGCCAAGCCTTTATGACCTACAATGAGCAGTTCTTC